The entry below describes one T cell receptor beta chain. Its antigen is as yet unknown. This same CDR3 is encoded by further DNA sequences in the sample. Sequencing was performed with immunoSEQ multiplex PCR; in TCRdb, only in-frame clones are kept and a portion is missing. The sample holds around 2.5 million clones, approximately 94% seen once. The data stem from a study of shared clonotypes between healthy human individuals. Study-level findings and limits: Clonotypes which were not shared had lower generation probabilities than clonotypes that all four donors shared. Memory subsets generally showed smaller estimated richness than naive subsets did.

Nashville, Tennessee was home to all donors, who were Caucasian adults. Trimming took 4 bases from V and 4 from J, leaving 8 bases between them. The CDR3 is made up of 12 amino acids. The germline gives CDR1 SGHTA, CDR2 FQGTGA. The V gene is TRBV7-3, the J gene TRBJ2-7; perhaps TRBD1 as D (5 bases). The specimen was naive CD4+ T cells from PBMCs. Subset given: CD45RA+ positively selected. This sequence was found in a man between 18 and 29 years old in good health. Some clones in this sample may be carry-over from other donors' samples. CDR3 coding DNA: TGTGCCAGCAGCTCCCAGGGATACGAGCAGTACTTC. As protein: CASSSQGYEQYF.